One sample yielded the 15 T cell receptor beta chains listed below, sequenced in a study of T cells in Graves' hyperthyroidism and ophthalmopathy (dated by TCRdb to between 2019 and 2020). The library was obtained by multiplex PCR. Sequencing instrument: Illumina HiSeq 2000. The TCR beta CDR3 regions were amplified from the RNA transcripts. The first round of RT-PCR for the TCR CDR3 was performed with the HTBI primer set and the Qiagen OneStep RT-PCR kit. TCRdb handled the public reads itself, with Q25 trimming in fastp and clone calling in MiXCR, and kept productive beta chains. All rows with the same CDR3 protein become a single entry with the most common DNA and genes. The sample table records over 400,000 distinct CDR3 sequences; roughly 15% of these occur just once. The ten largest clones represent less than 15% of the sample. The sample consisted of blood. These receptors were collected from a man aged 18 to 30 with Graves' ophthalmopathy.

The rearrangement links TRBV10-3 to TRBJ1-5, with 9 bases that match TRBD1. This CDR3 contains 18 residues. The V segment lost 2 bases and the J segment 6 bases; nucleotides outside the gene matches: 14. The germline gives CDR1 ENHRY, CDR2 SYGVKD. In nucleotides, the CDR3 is TGTGCCATCAGTGAGCTCTCCGGGAATACAGGGGGCTTTCAGCCCCAGCATTTT. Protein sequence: CAISELSGNTGGFQPQHF.

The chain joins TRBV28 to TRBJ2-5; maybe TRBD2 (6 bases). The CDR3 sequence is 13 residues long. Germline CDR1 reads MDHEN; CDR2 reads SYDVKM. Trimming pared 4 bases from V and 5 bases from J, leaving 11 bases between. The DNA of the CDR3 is TGTGCCAGCAGTTGGAGGGGTGTGGAGACCCAGTACTTC. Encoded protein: CASSWRGVETQYF.

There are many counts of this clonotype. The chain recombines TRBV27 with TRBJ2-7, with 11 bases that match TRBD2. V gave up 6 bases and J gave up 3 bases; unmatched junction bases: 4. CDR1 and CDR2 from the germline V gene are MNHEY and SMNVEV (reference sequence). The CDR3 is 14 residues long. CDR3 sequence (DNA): TGTGCCAGCAGAATAGCGGGAGGGGACTACGAGCAGTACTTC. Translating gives CASRIAGGDYEQYF.

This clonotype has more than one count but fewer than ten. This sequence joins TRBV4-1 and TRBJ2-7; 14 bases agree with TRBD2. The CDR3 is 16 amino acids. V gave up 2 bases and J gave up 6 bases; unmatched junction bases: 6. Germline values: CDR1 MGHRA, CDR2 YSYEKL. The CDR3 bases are TGCGCCAGCAGCCAACTACCCGGGACTAGCGGGAGCGAGCAGTACTTC. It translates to CASSQLPGTSGSEQYF.

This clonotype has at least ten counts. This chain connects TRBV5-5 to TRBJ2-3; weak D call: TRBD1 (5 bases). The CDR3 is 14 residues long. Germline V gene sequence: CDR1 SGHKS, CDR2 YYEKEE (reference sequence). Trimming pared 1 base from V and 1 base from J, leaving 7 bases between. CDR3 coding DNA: TGTGCCAGCAGCTTGATCAGGGGCACAGATACGCAGTATTTT. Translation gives CASSLIRGTDTQYF.

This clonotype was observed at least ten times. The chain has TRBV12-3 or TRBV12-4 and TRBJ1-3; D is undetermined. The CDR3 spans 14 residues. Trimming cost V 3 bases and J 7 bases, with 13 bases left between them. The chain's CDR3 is CASSLPPSENTIYF. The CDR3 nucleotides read TGTGCCAGCAGTTTGCCCCCATCTGAGAACACCATATATTTT.

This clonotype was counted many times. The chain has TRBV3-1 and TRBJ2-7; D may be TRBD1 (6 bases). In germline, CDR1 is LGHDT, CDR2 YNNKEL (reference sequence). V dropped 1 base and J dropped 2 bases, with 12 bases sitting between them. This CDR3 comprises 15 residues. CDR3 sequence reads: CASSQAPGQTYEQYF. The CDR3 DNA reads TGTGCCAGCAGCCAAGCCCCAGGACAGACCTACGAGCAGTACTTC.

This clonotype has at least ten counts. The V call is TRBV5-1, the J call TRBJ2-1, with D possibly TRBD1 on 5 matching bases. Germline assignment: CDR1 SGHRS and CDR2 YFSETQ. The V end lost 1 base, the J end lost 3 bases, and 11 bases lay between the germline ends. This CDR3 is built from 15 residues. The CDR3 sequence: CASSLIQDDYNEQFF. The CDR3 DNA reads TGCGCCAGCAGCTTGATACAGGATGACTACAATGAGCAGTTCTTC.

The CDR3 loop is CASSLVAGGTNEQFF. The CDR3 nucleotides read TGCGCCAGCAGCTTGGTCGCGGGTGGGACCAATGAGCAGTTCTTC. This chain joins TRBV5-1 and TRBJ2-1, with D possibly being TRBD1 or TRBD2 (5 bases each). CDR1 is SGHRS and CDR2 is YFSETQ in the germline V gene. The CDR3 has 15 residues. Trimming stripped 0 bases from V and 6 bases from J, with 13 bases between.

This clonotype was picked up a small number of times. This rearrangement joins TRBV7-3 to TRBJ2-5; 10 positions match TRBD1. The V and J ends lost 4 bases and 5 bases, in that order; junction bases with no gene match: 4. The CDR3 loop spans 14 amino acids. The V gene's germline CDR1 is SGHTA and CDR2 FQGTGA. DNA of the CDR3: TGTGCCAGCAGCTCCCGGGACAGGGGTGAGACCCAGTACTTC. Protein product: CASSSRDRGETQYF.

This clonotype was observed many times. In DNA form, the CDR3 reads TGTGCCAGCAGCGCTCCTGGGGAAGAGACCCAGTACTTC. Translating gives CASSAPGEETQYF. This rearrangement joins TRBV9 to TRBJ2-5; no definite D call. Trimming shortened V by 3 bases and J by 3 bases, and 9 bases separated the two germline ends. The CDR3 is 13 residues long. Germline values: CDR1 SGDLS, CDR2 YYNGEE.

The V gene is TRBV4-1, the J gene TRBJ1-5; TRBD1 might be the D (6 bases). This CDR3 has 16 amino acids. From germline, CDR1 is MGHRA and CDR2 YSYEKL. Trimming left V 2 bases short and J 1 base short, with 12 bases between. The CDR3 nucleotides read TGCGCCAGCAGCCAAAGACAGGTGGGCAGCAATCAGCCCCAGCATTTT. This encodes CASSQRQVGSNQPQHF.

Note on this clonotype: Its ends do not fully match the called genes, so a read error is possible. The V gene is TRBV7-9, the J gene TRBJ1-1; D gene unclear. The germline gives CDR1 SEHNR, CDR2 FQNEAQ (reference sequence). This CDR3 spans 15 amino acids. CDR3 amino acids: CASSLVPTPNAEAFF. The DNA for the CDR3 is TGTGCCAGCAGCTTAGTCCCGACACCGAACGCTGAAGCTTTCTTT.

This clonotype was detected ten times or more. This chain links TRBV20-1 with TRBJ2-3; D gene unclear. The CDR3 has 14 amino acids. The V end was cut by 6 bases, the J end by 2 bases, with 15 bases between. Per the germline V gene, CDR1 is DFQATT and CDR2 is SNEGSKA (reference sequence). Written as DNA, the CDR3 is TGCAGTGCGCCGGGCACTGGTGACACAGATACGCAGTATTTT. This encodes CSAPGTGDTDTQYF.

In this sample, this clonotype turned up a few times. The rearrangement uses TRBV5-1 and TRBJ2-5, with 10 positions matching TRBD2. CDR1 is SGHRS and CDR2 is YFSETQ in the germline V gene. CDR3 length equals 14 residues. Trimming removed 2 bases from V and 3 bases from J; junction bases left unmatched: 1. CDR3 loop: CASSFTSGEETQYF. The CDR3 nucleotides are TGCGCCAGCAGCTTTACTAGCGGGGAAGAGACCCAGTACTTC.